This T cell receptor (beta chain) came from a study of T cells in Graves' hyperthyroidism and ophthalmopathy (dated by TCRdb to between 2018 and 2021). For the study in its entirety: Peripheral blood samples were taken at the time of initial diagnosis, prior to any treatment. After sampling, hyperthyroidism patients received methimazole starting at 30 mg daily, and ophthalmopathy patients received high-dose intravenous methylprednisolone. The paper describes TCR Vbeta CDR3 sequencing of 120 to 150 peripheral blood samples, made up of under 50 ophthalmopathy patients, roughly 80 hyperthyroidism patients and 17 progressor patients. The 100 or so discovery patients were randomly split 7:3 into training and test sets. To identify distinguishing TCR V-J signatures, a discovery cohort of 95 to 100 patients was used, comprising roughly 45 with Graves' ophthalmopathy and around 60 with stable Graves' hyperthyroidism. In roughly six Graves' hyperthyroidism patients, the study also compared T-cell repertoires from thyroid tissue with T-cell repertoires from blood. An independent validation cohort of around 19 hyperthyroidism patients and about 15 patients who later progressed to ophthalmopathy tested prospective prediction of ophthalmopathy.

Deletion took 3 bases off V and 5 bases off J, with a span of 16 bases between the germline ends. From its cysteine to its phenylalanine, the CDR3 spans 15 amino acids. Of all the DNA, just the CDR3 is kept, 45 bases in frame from base 1. TCR beta CDR3 regions were amplified from RNA transcripts. The first round of RT-PCR for the TCR CDR3 was performed with the HTBI primer set and the Qiagen OneStep RT-PCR kit. A second multiplex PCR round built the libraries, followed by size selection and purification. Sequencing of the libraries was done on an Illumina HiSeq2000 using paired-end 100 bp reads. Processing in the source paper ran as follows. SOAPnuke was used to process the raw data, removing reads that contained adapters or uncalled bases, had a mean Phred below 15, or lacked an exact match to the constant primer or identifier. High-quality paired reads were merged with COPE v1.2.5, and unique nucleotide sequences were defined as clonotypes. MiTCR v1.1 was used to align the clonotypes against IMGT TRBV, TRBD and TRBJ reference segments. The analysis was restricted to V-J combinations with a frequency above 0.0001, which together covered 99% to 99.2% of the repertoires. A TCS score was defined as the ratio of F50 (clonal expansion) to E x V (chaos), with BLOSUM62-based TCRdist applied between CDR3 peptides within each V-J. Welch's t-statistics and random forest reduced around 550 V-J features to 13, which were used in a naive Bayes classifier (R e1071). TCRdb reworked the public reads: Q25 trimming with fastp, MiXCR clone assembly, productive beta chains retained. Every CDR3 protein is listed once, alongside the most common genes and DNA of its rows. It is TCRdb's table, rather than the study itself, that gives the V and J calls and clone size. The sample data list about 380,000 distinct CDR3 sequences, and about 18% of these were observed just once. Clones ranked in the top ten supply around 40% of the sample.

Overall results and qualifications from the work: No statistical method was used to set the sample size in advance, and investigators knew the group allocation. Blood samples also contained most of the expanded thyroid clonotypes (frequency above 0.001), which suggests that blood repertoires may reflect thyroid immune responses. Ophthalmopathy was separated from stable hyperthyroidism by a 13 V-J signature model, with approximately 86% sensitivity and around 81% specificity obtained in cross-validation and 80%/75% obtained in testing. During validation, the model predicted progression to ophthalmopathy a median of approximately 6.5 months ahead of onset, with 60% to 71% sensitivity and about 75% specificity.

Ophthalmopathy patients had moderately to severely active disease, Clinical Activity Score of at least 3, NOSPECS grade of at least 4, and duration under 3 months. Any patient with an uncontrolled infection, another autoimmune disease, pregnancy or lactation was excluded. Diagnoses were based on clinical symptoms, serum thyroxine and TRAb, thyroid ultrasound and orbital computed tomography. Ficoll-Paque density gradient centrifugation was used to isolate PBMCs from 10 ml of fresh peripheral blood. Trizol reagent was used to extract total RNA, and RNA quality was then checked on an Agilent 2100 Bioanalyzer. This clonotype was detected many times. Its antigen is not yet known. Base qualities are not recorded, but no much larger clone differs from it by a single base.

The receptor chain draws on TRBV12-3 or TRBV12-4 and TRBJ2-5, with TRBD2 tentatively as D gene (5 bases match). The TCR was taken from a man aged 18 to 29 with Graves' ophthalmopathy. Sequenced material: blood. The CDR3 reads CASSLVPGMGETQYF. The DNA reads as follows: TGTGCCAGCAGTTTGGTTCCGGGAATGGGGGAGACCCAGTACTTC.